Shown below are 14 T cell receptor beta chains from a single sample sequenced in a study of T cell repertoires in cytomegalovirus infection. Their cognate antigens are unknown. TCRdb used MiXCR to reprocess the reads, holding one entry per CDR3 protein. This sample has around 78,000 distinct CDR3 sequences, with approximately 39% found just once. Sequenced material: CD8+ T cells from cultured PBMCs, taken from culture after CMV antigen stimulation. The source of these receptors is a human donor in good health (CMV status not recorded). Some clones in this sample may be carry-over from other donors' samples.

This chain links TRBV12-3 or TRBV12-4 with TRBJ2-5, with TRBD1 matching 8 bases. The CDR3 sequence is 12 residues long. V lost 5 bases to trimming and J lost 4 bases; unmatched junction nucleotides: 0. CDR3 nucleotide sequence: TGTGCCAGCAGTACAGGGGGAGAGACCCAGTACTTC. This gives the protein CASSTGGETQYF.

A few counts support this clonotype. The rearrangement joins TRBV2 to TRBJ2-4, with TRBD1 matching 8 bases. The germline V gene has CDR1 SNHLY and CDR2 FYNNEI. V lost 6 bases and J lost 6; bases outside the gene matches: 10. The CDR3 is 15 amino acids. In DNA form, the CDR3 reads TGTGCCAGCAGGGCCGGACAGGGTCGCGGAAACATTCAGTACTTC. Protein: CASRAGQGRGNIQYF.

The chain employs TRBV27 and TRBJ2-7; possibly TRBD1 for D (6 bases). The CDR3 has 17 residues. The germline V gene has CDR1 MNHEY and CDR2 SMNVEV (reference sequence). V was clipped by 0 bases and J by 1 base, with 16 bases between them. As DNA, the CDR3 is TGTGCCAGCAGTTTATCCGGACAGTTAGCCATATCCTACGAGCAGTACTTC. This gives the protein CASSLSGQLAISYEQYF.

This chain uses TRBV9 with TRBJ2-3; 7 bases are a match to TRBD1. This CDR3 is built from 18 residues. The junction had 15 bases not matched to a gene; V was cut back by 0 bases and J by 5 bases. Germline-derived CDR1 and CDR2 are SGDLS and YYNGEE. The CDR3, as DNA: TGTGCCAGCAGCGTAGCGCGAGGGGGCAGTCCTTTAGAAGATACGCAGTATTTT. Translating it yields CASSVARGGSPLEDTQYF.

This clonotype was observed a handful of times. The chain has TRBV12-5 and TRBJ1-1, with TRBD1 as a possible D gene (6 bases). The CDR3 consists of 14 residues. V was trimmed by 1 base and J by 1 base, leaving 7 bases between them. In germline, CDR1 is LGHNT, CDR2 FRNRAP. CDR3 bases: TGTGCTAGTGGTTTGGGGACAGAGAACACTGAAGCTTTCTTT. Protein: CASGLGTENTEAFF.

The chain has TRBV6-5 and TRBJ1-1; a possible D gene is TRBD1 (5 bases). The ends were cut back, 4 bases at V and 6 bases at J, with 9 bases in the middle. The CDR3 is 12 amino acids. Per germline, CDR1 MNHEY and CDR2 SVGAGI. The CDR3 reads CASSWRGAEAFF. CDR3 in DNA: TGTGCCAGCAGTTGGCGGGGGGCTGAAGCTTTCTTT.

CDR3 amino acids: CASSELQGALPGDEQFF. CDR3 coding DNA: TGTGCCAGCAGTGAATTACAGGGGGCCCTCCCTGGGGATGAGCAGTTCTTC. The chain carries TRBV6-1 and TRBJ2-1, with 9 bases identical to TRBD1. After removal of 2 bases from V and 8 bases from J, the junction contained 13 bases not matched to a gene. The CDR3 consists of 17 residues. In germline, CDR1 is MNHNS, CDR2 SASEGT.

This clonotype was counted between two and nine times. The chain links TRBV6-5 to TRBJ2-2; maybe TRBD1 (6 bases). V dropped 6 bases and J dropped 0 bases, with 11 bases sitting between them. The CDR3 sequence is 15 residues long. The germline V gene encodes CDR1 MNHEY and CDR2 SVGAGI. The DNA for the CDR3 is TGTGCCAGCAGCCGGACAGTCGCGAACACCGGGGAGCTGTTTTTT. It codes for CASSRTVANTGELFF.

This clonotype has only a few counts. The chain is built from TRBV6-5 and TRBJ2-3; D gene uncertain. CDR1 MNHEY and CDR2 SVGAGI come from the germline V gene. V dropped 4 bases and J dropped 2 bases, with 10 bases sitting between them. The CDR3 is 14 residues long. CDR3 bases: TGTGCCAGCAGTTTGGCTCCCTTCACAGATACGCAGTATTTT. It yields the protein CASSLAPFTDTQYF.

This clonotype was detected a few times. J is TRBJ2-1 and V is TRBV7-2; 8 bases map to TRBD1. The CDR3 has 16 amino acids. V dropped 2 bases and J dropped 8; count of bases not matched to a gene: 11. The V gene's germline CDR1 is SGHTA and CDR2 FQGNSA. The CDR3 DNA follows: TGTGCCAGCAGCTTACGGGGCAGGGGGCTATTGGATGAGCAGTTCTTC. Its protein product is CASSLRGRGLLDEQFF.

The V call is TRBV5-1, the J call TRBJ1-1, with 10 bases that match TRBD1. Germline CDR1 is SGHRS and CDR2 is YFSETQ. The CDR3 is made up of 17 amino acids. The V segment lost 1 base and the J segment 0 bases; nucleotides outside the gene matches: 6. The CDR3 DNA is TGCGCCAGCAGCTTGCTGGGACAGGGGAACTTGAACACTGAAGCTTTCTTT. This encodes CASSLLGQGNLNTEAFF.

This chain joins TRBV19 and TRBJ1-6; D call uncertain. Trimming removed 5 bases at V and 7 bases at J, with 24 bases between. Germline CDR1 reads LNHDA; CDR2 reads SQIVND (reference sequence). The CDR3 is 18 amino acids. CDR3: CASSAVPTGFGRNSPLHF. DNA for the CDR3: TGTGCCAGTAGTGCCGTCCCGACCGGGTTTGGGAGGAATTCACCCCTCCACTTT.

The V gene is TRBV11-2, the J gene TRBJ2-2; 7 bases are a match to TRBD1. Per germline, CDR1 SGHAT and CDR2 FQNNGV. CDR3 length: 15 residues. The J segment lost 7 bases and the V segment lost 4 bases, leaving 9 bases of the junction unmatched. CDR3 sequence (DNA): TGTGCCAGCAGCTACCAAGGGGGCGCGGGCGGGGAGCTGTTTTTT. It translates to CASSYQGGAGGELFF. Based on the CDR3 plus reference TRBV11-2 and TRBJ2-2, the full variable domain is EAGVAQSPRYKIIEKRQSVAFWCNPISGHATLYWYQQILGQGPKLLIQFQNNGVVDDSQLPKDRFSAERLKGVDSTLKIQPAKLEDSAVYLCASSYQGGAGGELFFGEGSRLTVL.

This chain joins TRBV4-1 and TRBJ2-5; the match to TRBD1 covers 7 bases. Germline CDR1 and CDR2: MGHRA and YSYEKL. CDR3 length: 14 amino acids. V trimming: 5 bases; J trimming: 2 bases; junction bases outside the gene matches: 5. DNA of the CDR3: TGCGCCAGCAGCACGGGACAGCTACAAGAGACCCAGTACTTC. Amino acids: CASSTGQLQETQYF.